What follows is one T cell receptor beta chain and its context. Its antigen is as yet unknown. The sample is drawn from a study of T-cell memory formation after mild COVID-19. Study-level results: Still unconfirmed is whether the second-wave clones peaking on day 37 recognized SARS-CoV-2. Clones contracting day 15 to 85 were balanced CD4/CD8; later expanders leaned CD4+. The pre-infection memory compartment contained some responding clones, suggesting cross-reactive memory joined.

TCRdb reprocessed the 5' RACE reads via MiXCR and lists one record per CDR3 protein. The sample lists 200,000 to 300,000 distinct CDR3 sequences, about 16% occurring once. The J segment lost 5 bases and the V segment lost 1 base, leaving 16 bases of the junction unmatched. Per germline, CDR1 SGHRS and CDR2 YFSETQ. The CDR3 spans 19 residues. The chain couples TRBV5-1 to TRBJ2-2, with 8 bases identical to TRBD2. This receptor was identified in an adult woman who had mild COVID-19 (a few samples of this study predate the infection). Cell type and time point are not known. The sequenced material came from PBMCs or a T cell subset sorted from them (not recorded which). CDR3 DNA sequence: TGCGCCAGCAGCTTGTTTACTAGCGGTCCACGTTTGGGAACCGGGGAGCTGTTTTTT. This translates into CASSLFTSGPRLGTGELFF.